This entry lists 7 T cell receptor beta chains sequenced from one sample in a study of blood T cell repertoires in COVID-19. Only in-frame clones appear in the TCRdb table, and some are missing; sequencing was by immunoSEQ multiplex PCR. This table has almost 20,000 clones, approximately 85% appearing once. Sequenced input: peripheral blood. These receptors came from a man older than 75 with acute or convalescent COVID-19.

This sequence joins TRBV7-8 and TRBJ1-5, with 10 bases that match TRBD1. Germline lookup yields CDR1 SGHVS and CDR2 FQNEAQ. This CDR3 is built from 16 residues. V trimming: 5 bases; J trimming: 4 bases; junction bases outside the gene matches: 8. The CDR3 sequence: CASSLGQGTRNQPQHF. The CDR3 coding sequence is TGTGCCAGCAGCCTGGGACAGGGGACTCGGAATCAGCCCCAGCATTTT.

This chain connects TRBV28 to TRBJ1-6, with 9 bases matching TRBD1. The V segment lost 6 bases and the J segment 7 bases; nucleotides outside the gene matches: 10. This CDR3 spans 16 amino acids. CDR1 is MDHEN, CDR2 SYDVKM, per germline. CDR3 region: CASSRGTGRGNSPLHF. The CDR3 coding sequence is TGTGCCAGCAGCCGCGGGACAGGGAGAGGGAATTCACCCCTCCACTTT.

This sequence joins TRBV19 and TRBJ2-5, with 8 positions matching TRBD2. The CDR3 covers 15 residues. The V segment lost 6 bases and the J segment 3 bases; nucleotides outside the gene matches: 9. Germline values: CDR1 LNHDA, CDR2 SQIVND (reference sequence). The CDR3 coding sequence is TGTGCCAGTAGGGCCTATGGACTAGCTGAAGAGACCCAGTACTTC. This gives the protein CASRAYGLAEETQYF. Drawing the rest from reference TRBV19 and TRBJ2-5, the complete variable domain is DGGITQSPKYLFRKEGQNVTLSCEQNLNHDAMYWYRQDPGQGLRLIYYSQIVNDFQKGDIAEGYSVSREKKESFPLTVTSAQKNPTAFYLCASRAYGLAEETQYFGPGTRLLVL.

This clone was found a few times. In DNA form, the CDR3 reads TGTGCCACCAAGGAGGTGGGAATCGGCACCGGGGAGCTGTTTTTT. Translation: CATKEVGIGTGELFF. The V gene is TRBV2, the J gene TRBJ2-2; D is perhaps TRBD2 (5 bases). Looked up from germline, CDR1 is SNHLY and CDR2 is FYNNEI. The CDR3 is made up of 15 amino acids. V was cut by 10 bases and J by 4 bases, with 19 bases left in between.

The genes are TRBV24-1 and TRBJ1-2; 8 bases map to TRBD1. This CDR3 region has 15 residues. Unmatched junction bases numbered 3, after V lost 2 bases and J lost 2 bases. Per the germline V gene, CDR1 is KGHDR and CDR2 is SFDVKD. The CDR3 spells CATSDSRTGNYGYTF. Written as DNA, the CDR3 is TGTGCCACCAGTGATTCCCGGACAGGGAACTATGGCTACACCTTC.

The CDR3 DNA sequence: TGTGCCAGCAGTCGACCGACAGGGGTTAGCAATCAGCCCCAGCATTTT. As protein: CASSRPTGVSNQPQHF. This chain uses TRBV11-1 with TRBJ1-5; TRBD1 matches at 8 bases. The length of the CDR3 is 16 residues. V shed 6 bases and J 0 bases; nucleotides not matched to a gene: 7. Germline V gene lookup returns CDR1 SGHAT and CDR2 FQDESV (reference sequence).

Written as DNA, the CDR3 is TGTGCCAGCAGTGAGAAGAAGTTGAGGACTTCATTTAACACCGGGGAGCTGTTTTTT. Protein sequence: CASSEKKLRTSFNTGELFF. The chain carries TRBV2 and TRBJ2-2, with TRBD2 as a possible D gene (5 bases). V shed 3 bases and J shed 2 bases, with 22 bases lying between them. CDR1 and CDR2 from the germline V gene are SNHLY and FYNNEI. The CDR3 runs to 19 residues.